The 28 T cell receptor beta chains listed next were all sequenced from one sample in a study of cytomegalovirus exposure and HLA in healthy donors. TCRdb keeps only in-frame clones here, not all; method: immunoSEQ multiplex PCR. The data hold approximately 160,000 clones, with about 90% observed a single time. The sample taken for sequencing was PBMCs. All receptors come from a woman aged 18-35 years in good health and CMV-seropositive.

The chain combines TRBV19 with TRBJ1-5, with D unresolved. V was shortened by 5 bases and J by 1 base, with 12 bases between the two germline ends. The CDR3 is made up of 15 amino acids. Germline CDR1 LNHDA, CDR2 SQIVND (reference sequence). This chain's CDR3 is CASSQTTISNQPQHF. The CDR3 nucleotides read TGTGCCAGTAGTCAAACGACAATAAGCAATCAGCCCCAGCATTTT.

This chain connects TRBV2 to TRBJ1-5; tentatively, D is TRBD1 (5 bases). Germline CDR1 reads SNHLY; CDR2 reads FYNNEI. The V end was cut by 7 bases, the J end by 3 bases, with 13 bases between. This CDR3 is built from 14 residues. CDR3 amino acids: CASIGEGNNQPQHF. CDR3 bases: TGTGCCAGCATAGGGGAAGGGAACAATCAGCCCCAGCATTTT.

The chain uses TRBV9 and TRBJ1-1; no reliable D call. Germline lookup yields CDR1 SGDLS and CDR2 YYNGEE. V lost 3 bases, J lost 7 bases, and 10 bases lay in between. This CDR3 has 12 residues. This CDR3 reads CASSGEGSEAFF. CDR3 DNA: TGTGCCAGCAGCGGGGAGGGAAGTGAAGCTTTCTTT.

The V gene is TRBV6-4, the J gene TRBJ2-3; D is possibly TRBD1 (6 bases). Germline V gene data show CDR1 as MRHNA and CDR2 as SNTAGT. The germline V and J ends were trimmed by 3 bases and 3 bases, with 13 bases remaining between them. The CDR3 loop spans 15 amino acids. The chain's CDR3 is CASSDQQGDTDTQYF. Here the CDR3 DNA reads TGTGCCAGCAGTGATCAACAGGGCGATACAGATACGCAGTATTTT.

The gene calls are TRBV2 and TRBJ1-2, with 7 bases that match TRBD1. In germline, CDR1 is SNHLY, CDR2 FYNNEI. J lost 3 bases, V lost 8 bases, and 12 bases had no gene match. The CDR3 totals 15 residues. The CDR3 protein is CASGQDRLAYYGYTF. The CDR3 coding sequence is TGTGCCAGCGGGCAGGACAGGCTTGCCTACTATGGCTACACCTTC.

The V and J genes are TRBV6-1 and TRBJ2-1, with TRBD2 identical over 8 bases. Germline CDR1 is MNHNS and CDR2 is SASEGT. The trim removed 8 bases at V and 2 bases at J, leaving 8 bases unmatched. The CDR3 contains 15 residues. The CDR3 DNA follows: TGTGCCAGCGTGTCCAAGCGGGGGACCTACAATGAGCAGTTCTTC. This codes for CASVSKRGTYNEQFF.

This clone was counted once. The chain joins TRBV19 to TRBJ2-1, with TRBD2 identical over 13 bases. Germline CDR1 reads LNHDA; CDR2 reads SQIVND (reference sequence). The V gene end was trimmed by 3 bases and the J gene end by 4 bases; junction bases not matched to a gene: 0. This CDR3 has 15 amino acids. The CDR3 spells CASSMGLAGYNEQFF. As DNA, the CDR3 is TGTGCCAGTAGTATGGGACTAGCGGGATACAATGAGCAGTTCTTC.

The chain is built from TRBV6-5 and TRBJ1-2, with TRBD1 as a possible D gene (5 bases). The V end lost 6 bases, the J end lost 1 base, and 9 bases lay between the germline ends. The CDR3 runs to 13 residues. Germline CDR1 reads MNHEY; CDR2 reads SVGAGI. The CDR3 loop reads CASSPDSNYGYTF. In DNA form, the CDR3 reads TGTGCCAGCAGCCCCGACAGTAACTATGGCTACACCTTC.

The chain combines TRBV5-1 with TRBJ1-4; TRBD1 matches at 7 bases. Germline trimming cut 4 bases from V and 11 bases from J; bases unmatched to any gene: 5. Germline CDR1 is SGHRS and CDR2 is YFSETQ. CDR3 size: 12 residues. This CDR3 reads CASSLKGGKLFF. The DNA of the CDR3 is TGCGCCAGCAGCCTGAAAGGGGGCAAACTGTTTTTT.

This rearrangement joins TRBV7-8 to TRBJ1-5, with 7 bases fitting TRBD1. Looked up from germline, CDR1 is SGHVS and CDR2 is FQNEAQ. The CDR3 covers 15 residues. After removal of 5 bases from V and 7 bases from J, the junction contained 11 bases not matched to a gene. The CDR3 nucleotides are TGTGCCAGCAGCCCCGGACAGGCAGGTGGGCAGCCCCAGCATTTT. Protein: CASSPGQAGGQPQHF.

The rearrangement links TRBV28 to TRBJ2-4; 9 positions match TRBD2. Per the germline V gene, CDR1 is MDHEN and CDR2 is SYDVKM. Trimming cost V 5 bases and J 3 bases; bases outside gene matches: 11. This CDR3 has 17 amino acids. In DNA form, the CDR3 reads TGTGCCAGCAGTCCTAGCGGGACGATTTTTGGCAAAAACATTCAGTACTTC. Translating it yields CASSPSGTIFGKNIQYF.

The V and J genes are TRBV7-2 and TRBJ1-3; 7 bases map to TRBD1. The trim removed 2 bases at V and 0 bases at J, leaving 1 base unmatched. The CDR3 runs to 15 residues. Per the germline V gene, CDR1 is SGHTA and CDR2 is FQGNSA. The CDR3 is CASSLRQGSGNTIYF. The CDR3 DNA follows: TGTGCCAGCAGCTTAAGACAGGGCTCTGGAAACACCATATATTTT.

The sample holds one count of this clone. The CDR3 loop reads CASSLLGPNQPQHF. In nucleotides, the CDR3 is TGTGCCAGCAGTTTATTGGGGCCTAATCAGCCCCAGCATTTT. The genes are TRBV27 and TRBJ1-5; TRBD1 might be the D (5 bases). V was trimmed by 1 base and J by 4 bases, leaving 8 bases between them. This CDR3 is 14 amino acids long. The V gene's germline CDR1 is MNHEY and CDR2 SMNVEV (reference sequence).

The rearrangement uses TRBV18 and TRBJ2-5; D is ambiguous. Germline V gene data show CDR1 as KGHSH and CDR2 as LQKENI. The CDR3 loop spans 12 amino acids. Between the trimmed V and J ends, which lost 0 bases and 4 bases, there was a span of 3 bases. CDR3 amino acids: CASSPPGETQYF. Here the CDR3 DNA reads TGTGCCAGCTCACCACCCGGAGAGACCCAGTACTTC.

The CDR3: CASSPKPARLLFNTGELFF. CDR3 DNA sequence: TGTGCCAGCAGTCCTAAACCGGCGCGGCTGCTTTTTAACACCGGGGAGCTGTTTTTT. The rearrangement joins TRBV27 to TRBJ2-2, with D hard to call. The CDR3 contains 19 residues. The V gene lost 5 bases and the J gene lost 2 bases, with 24 bases spanning the gap. Germline CDR1 MNHEY, CDR2 SMNVEV (reference sequence).

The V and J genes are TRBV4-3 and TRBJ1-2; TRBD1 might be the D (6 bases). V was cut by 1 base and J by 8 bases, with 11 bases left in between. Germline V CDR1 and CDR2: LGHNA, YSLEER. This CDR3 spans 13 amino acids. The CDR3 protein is CASSQGQDRGYTF. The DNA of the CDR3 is TGCGCCAGCAGCCAAGGACAGGATAGGGGCTACACCTTC.

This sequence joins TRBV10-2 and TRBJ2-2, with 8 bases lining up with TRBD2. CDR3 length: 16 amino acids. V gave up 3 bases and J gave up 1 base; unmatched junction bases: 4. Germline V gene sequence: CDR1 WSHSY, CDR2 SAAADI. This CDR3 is CASSDWAGGNTGELFF. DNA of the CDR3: TGCGCCAGCAGTGATTGGGCGGGAGGGAACACCGGGGAGCTGTTTTTT.

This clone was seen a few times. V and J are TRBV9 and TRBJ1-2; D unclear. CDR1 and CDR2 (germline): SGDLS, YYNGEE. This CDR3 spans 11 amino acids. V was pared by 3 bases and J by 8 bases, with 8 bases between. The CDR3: CASSEIEGYTF. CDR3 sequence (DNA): TGTGCCAGCAGCGAAATCGAGGGCTACACCTTC.

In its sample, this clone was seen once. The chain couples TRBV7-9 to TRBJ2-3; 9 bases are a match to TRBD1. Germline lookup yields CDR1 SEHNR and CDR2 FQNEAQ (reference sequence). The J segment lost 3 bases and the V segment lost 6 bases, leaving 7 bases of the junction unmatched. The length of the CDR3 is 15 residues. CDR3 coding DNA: TGTGCCAGCAGTTATGGGGACAGGGTAACAGATACGCAGTATTTT. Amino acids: CASSYGDRVTDTQYF.

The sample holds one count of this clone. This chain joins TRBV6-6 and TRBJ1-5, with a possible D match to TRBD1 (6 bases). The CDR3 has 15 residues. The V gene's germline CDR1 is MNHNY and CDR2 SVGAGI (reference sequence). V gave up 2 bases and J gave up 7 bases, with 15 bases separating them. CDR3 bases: TGTGCCAGCAGTTACACAACAGGGTATGGGCAGCCCCAGCATTTT. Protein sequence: CASSYTTGYGQPQHF.

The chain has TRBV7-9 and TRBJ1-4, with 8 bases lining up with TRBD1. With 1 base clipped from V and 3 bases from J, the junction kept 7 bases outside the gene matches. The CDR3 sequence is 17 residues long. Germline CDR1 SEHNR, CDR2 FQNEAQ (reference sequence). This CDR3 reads CASSLGRTGRANEKLFF. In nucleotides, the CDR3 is TGTGCCAGCAGCTTAGGGAGGACAGGGAGAGCTAATGAAAAACTGTTTTTT.

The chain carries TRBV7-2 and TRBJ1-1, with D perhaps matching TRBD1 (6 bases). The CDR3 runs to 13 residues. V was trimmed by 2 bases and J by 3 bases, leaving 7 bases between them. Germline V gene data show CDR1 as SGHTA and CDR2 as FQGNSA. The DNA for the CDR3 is TGTGCCAGCAGCTTACAGGGGTACACTGAAGCTTTCTTT. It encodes CASSLQGYTEAFF. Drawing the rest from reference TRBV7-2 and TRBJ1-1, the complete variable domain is GAGVSQSPSNKVTEKGKDVELRCDPISGHTALYWYRQSLGQGLEFLIYFQGNSAPDKSGLPSDRFSAERTGGSVSTLTIQRTQQEDSAVYLCASSLQGYTEAFFGQGTRLTVV.

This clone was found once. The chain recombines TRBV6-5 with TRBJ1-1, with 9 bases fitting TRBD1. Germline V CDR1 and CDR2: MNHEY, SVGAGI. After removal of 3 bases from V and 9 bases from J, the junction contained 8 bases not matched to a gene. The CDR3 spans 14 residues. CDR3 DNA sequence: TGTGCCAGCAGTTATCCCGGGACAGGGTTCAAAGCTTTCTTT. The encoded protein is CASSYPGTGFKAFF.

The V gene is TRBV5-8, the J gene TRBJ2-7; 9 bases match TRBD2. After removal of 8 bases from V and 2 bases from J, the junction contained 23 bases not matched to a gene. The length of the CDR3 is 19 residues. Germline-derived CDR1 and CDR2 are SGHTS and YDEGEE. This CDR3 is CASRKGDPAGGLLTYEQYF. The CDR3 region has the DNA TGTGCCAGTCGCAAAGGGGACCCAGCGGGAGGCCTCCTAACCTACGAGCAGTACTTC.

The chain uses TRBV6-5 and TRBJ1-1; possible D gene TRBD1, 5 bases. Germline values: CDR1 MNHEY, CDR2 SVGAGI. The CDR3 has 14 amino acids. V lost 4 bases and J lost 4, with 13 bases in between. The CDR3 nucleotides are TGTGCCAGCAGTTCCGGGGGGTGGAGCACTGAAGCTTTCTTT. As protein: CASSSGGWSTEAFF.

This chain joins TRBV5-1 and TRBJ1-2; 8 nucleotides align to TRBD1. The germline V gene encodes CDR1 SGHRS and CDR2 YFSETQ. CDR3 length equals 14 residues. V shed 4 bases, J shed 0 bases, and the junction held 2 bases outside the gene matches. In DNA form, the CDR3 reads TGCGCCAGCAGCGTGACAGGGGCTAACTATGGCTACACCTTC. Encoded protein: CASSVTGANYGYTF.

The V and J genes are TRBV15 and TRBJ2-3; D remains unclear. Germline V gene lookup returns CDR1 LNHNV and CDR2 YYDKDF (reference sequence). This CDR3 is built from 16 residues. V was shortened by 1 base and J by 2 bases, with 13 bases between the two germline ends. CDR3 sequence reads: CATSRGSPVPTDTQYF. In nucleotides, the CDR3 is TGTGCCACCAGCAGAGGATCCCCGGTCCCCACAGATACGCAGTATTTT.

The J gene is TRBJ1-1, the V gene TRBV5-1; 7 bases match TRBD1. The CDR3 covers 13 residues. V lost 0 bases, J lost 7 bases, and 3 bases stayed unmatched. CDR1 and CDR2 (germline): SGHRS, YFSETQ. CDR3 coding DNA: TGCGCCAGCAGCTTGGGGGACAGATTTGAAGCTTTCTTT. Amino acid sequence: CASSLGDRFEAFF. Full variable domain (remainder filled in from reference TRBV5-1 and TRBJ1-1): KAGVTQTPRYLIKTRGQQVTLSCSPISGHRSVSWYQQTPGQGLQFLFEYFSETQRNKGNFPGRFSGRQFSNSRSEMNVSTLELGDSALYLCASSLGDRFEAFFGQGTRLTVV.